What follows are 27 T cell receptor beta chains derived from one specimen sequenced in a study of CD8+ T cells in alopecia areata. Extracted from the samples, RNA was reverse transcribed into cDNA to serve as the sequencing template. TCRdb's table, derived via immunoSEQ multiplex PCR, lists solely in-frame clones and lacks some. Of 250,000 to 350,000 clones listed, around 64% are singletons. Documented treatment: oral pan-JAK inhibitor, 5-10 mg twice daily. Here the sequenced sample was CD4+ T cells sorted from blood, taken around week 54, from a patient treated with tofacitinib. These receptors were collected from a human donor with alopecia areata.

This clone was recorded a few times. This chain uses TRBV7-2 with TRBJ2-7, with 9 bases aligning to TRBD1. The CDR3 is 16 residues long. The V and J ends lost 3 bases and 4 bases, in that order; junction bases with no gene match: 10. The V gene's germline CDR1 is SGHTA and CDR2 FQGNSA. CDR3 residues: CASSFAGTGISYEQYF. The CDR3 DNA follows: TGTGCCAGCAGCTTCGCCGGGACAGGGATTTCGTACGAGCAGTACTTC.

This clone was found a few times. The J gene is TRBJ2-1, the V gene TRBV29-1; 8 positions match TRBD1. CDR1 is SQVTM and CDR2 is ANQGSEA in the germline V gene. The CDR3 covers 14 residues. The V segment lost 4 bases and the J segment 6 bases; nucleotides outside the gene matches: 8. The CDR3 sequence is CSVALETGVNEQFF. The CDR3 DNA reads as TGCAGCGTTGCCCTAGAGACAGGGGTCAATGAGCAGTTCTTC.

The chain is built from TRBV30 and TRBJ1-3; D possibly corresponds to TRBD1 (5 bases). Per the germline V gene, CDR1 is GTSNPN and CDR2 is SVGIG (reference sequence). V shed 5 bases and J shed 0 bases, with 14 bases lying between them. The CDR3 covers 15 residues. The CDR3 DNA sequence: TGTGCCTGGGGCTTGGGACTTCGCTCTGGAAACACCATATATTTT. Its translation: CAWGLGLRSGNTIYF.

The chain joins TRBV5-4 to TRBJ2-5, with no clear D. Deletions cut 4 bases from V and 0 bases from J, with 10 bases between. The germline CDR1 and CDR2 sequences are SGHNT and YYREEE (reference sequence). The CDR3 length is 14 residues. The CDR3 reads CASSTASYQETQYF. The CDR3 DNA is TGTGCCAGCAGCACAGCTTCGTACCAAGAGACCCAGTACTTC.

The DNA for the CDR3 is TGTGCCAGCAGCTTGACAGCTCAAGAGACCCAGTACTTC. This encodes CASSLTAQETQYF. V and J are TRBV7-9 and TRBJ2-5, with D possibly being TRBD1 (5 bases). V was pared by 3 bases and J by 2 bases, with 7 bases between. The germline gives CDR1 SEHNR, CDR2 FQNEAQ (reference sequence). This CDR3 has 13 residues.

This clone showed up just once. In DNA form, the CDR3 reads TGTGCCAGTAAAAGGGAGACAGGGAACACCGGGGAGCTGTTTTTT. This codes for CASKRETGNTGELFF. The genes are TRBV6-1 and TRBJ2-2; weak D call: TRBD1 (6 bases). Germline V CDR1 and CDR2: MNHNS, SASEGT. The CDR3 has 15 residues. V gave up 9 bases and J gave up 1 base, with 15 bases separating them.

The rearrangement joins TRBV5-1 to TRBJ2-5; 7 nucleotides line up with TRBD1. Per the germline V gene, CDR1 is SGHRS and CDR2 is YFSETQ. CDR3 length: 15 amino acids. The V gene end was trimmed by 4 bases and the J gene end by 2 bases; junction bases not matched to a gene: 8. As DNA, the CDR3 is TGCGCCAGCAGCGCGATTCGGGACAGACAAGAGACCCAGTACTTC. Its protein product is CASSAIRDRQETQYF.

The chain joins TRBV7-2 to TRBJ2-1, with D possibly TRBD2 on 5 matching bases. This CDR3 has 14 amino acids. In germline, CDR1 is SGHTA, CDR2 FQGNSA. The V and J ends lost 1 base and 3 bases respectively, with 7 bases between them. As DNA, the CDR3 is TGTGCCAGCAGCTTAGTAGCGCTCTACAATGAGCAGTTCTTC. Protein: CASSLVALYNEQFF.

A single count supports this clone. V usage is TRBV15 and J usage is TRBJ2-1; D tentatively reads TRBD1 or TRBD2 (5 bases each). V lost 1 base and J lost 7, with 20 bases in between. Germline loops: CDR1 LNHNV, CDR2 YYDKDF (reference sequence). The CDR3 is made up of 17 amino acids. The CDR3 bases are TGTGCCACCAGCAGAGGACGACAACTGGGCTGGGGGAATGAGCAGTTCTTC. Translated: CATSRGRQLGWGNEQFF.

The CDR3 here is CASSLGSRVYDEQFF. The CDR3 region has the DNA TGTGCCAGCAGCTTGGGTAGCAGGGTATATGATGAGCAGTTCTTC. The V call is TRBV7-3, the J call TRBJ2-1, with D perhaps matching TRBD1 (5 bases). V was cut by 3 bases and J by 8 bases, with 17 bases left in between. This CDR3 contains 15 residues. Germline lookup yields CDR1 SGHTA and CDR2 FQGTGA. Full variable domain (rest looked up from reference TRBV7-3 and TRBJ2-1): GAGVSQTPSNKVTEKGKYVELRCDPISGHTALYWYRQSLGQGPEFLIYFQGTGAADDSGLPNDRFFAVRPEGSVSTLKIQRTERGDSAVYLCASSLGSRVYDEQFFGPGTRLTVL.

The chain couples TRBV29-1 to TRBJ1-4, with 10 bases lining up with TRBD1. This CDR3 has 13 amino acids. Germline loops: CDR1 SQVTM, CDR2 ANQGSEA. The V segment lost 7 bases and the J segment 5 bases; nucleotides outside the gene matches: 4. In nucleotides, the CDR3 is TGCAGCGCCCTGGGACAGGGGAATGAAAAACTGTTTTTT. Protein: CSALGQGNEKLFF.

J is TRBJ1-5 and V is TRBV14; TRBD1 aligns across 7 bases. The CDR3 is 14 residues long. V was clipped by 4 bases and J by 7 bases; unmatched bases: 7. Germline assignment: CDR1 SGHDN and CDR2 FVKESK. The DNA of the CDR3 is TGTGCCAGCAGCCCAGGGGGTCTGGGCCAGCCCCAGCATTTT. It codes for CASSPGGLGQPQHF.

The gene calls are TRBV29-1 and TRBJ1-5, with D tentatively TRBD1 (6 bases). V lost 7 bases to trimming and J lost 5 bases, with 15 bases between them. The CDR3 totals 13 residues. Germline lookup yields CDR1 SQVTM and CDR2 ANQGSEA. The CDR3 protein is CSARGGSDQPQHF. CDR3 nucleotide sequence: TGCAGCGCAAGAGGGGGGTCTGATCAGCCCCAGCATTTT.

The chain is built from TRBV2 and TRBJ1-2, with TRBD1 matching over 8 bases. The trim removed 6 bases at V and 7 bases at J, leaving 4 bases unmatched. CDR3 length: 12 amino acids. Germline V gene lookup returns CDR1 SNHLY and CDR2 FYNNEI. The CDR3 reads CASRTGAGGYTF. CDR3 sequence (DNA): TGTGCCAGCAGGACAGGGGCTGGTGGCTACACCTTC.

In its sample, this clone was seen a few times. The chain couples TRBV7-2 to TRBJ1-2, with D unresolved. Germline CDR1 reads SGHTA; CDR2 reads FQGNSA. This CDR3 is 14 amino acids long. V lost 5 bases, J lost 2 bases, and 12 bases lay in between. This chain's CDR3 is CASSEHRHNYGYTF. CDR3 nucleotides: TGTGCCAGCAGCGAACACCGACACAACTATGGCTACACCTTC.

The chain uses TRBV11-1 and TRBJ2-7, with 8 positions matching TRBD1. The V gene's germline CDR1 is SGHAT and CDR2 FQDESV (reference sequence). The CDR3 runs to 16 residues. V gave up 6 bases and J gave up 3 bases; unmatched junction bases: 13. CDR3 in amino acids: CASSLTGGQGVYEQYF. In nucleotides, the CDR3 is TGTGCCAGCAGTTTAACAGGAGGACAGGGCGTCTACGAGCAGTACTTC.

The chain is built from TRBV2 and TRBJ1-2, with 7 bases matching TRBD1. V was pared by 1 base and J by 2 bases, with 4 bases of the junction left unmatched. This CDR3 has 15 amino acids. From germline, CDR1 is SNHLY and CDR2 FYNNEI. CDR3 in amino acids: CASSEGGGPNYGYTF. CDR3 nucleotides: TGTGCCAGCAGTGAAGGAGGGGGCCCCAACTATGGCTACACCTTC.

This rearrangement joins TRBV30 to TRBJ2-5, with D possibly TRBD1 on 6 matching bases. Germline V gene sequence: CDR1 GTSNPN, CDR2 SVGIG (reference sequence). There are 12 residues in the CDR3. Trimming left V 4 bases short and J 6 bases short, with 12 bases between. The CDR3: CAWITGSKTQYF. DNA for the CDR3: TGTGCCTGGATCACAGGGTCGAAGACCCAGTACTTC.

The chain links TRBV29-1 to TRBJ1-1; a possible D gene is TRBD1 (5 bases). This CDR3 has 13 amino acids. The V gene lost 7 bases and the J gene lost 4 bases, with 16 bases spanning the gap. CDR1 is SQVTM and CDR2 is ANQGSEA in the germline V gene. CDR3: CSAEGPLATEAFF. The CDR3 DNA reads as TGCAGCGCTGAGGGACCCTTGGCCACTGAAGCTTTCTTT.

The gene calls are TRBV15 and TRBJ2-5, with 7 bases lining up with TRBD1. Germline trimming cut 6 bases from V and 5 bases from J; bases unmatched to any gene: 6. Germline values: CDR1 LNHNV, CDR2 YYDKDF (reference sequence). The CDR3 is 13 residues long. CDR3 sequence reads: CATSRQGYETQYF. CDR3 in DNA: TGTGCCACCAGTAGACAGGGTTATGAGACCCAGTACTTC.

The chain combines TRBV29-1 with TRBJ2-7, with D possibly TRBD2 on 5 matching bases. Trimming removed 0 bases at V and 2 bases at J, with 14 bases between. The germline CDR1 and CDR2 sequences are SQVTM and ANQGSEA. CDR3 length: 15 residues. DNA of the CDR3: TGCAGCGTTGAAGATCGGAGGACCGGGGCCTACGAGCAGTACTTC. Translation: CSVEDRRTGAYEQYF.

The V call is TRBV7-3, the J call TRBJ1-1, with TRBD1 as a possible D gene (6 bases). The CDR3 contains 13 residues. CDR1 SGHTA and CDR2 FQGTGA come from the germline V gene. V was clipped by 5 bases and J by 4 bases, with 11 bases between them. The CDR3 here is CASSRQGSTEAFF. The CDR3 nucleotides read TGTGCCAGCAGCCGTCAGGGGTCCACTGAAGCTTTCTTT.

V gene TRBV5-4 combines with J gene TRBJ1-6, with 8 positions matching TRBD1. The V and J ends lost 4 bases and 7 bases, in that order; junction bases with no gene match: 1. CDR3 length: 13 residues. Germline loops: CDR1 SGHNT, CDR2 YYREEE (reference sequence). CDR3 coding DNA: TGTGCCAGCAGCCGGACAGGGAATTCACCCCTCCACTTT. Protein product: CASSRTGNSPLHF. The full variable domain, completed using reference TRBV5-4 and TRBJ1-6, is ETGVTQSPTHLIKTRGQQVTLRCSSQSGHNTVSWYQQALGQGPQFIFQYYREEENGRGNFPPRFSGLQFPNYSSELNVNALELDDSALYLCASSRTGNSPLHFGNGTRLTVT.

This chain links TRBV5-1 with TRBJ2-5; the D gene is possibly TRBD2 (5 bases). V was clipped by 1 base and J by 2 bases, with 9 bases between them. This CDR3 is 14 amino acids long. Germline lookup yields CDR1 SGHRS and CDR2 YFSETQ. CDR3: CASSLTGSQETQYF. CDR3 nucleotide sequence: TGCGCCAGCAGCTTGACGGGGAGTCAAGAGACCCAGTACTTC.

V is TRBV30 and J is TRBJ2-1, with D possibly being TRBD1 (7 bases). The CDR3 totals 12 residues. The V gene lost 5 bases and the J gene lost 5 bases, with 10 bases spanning the gap. Germline V gene lookup returns CDR1 GTSNPN and CDR2 SVGIG (reference sequence). DNA for the CDR3: TGTGCCTGGGCGGGACAGCACAATGAGCAGTTCTTC. Its translation: CAWAGQHNEQFF.

The chain uses TRBV11-1 and TRBJ1-5; maybe TRBD1 (5 bases). The CDR3 loop spans 13 amino acids. Germline CDR1 SGHAT, CDR2 FQDESV (reference sequence). The germline V and J ends were trimmed by 5 bases and 7 bases, with 12 bases remaining between them. CDR3 DNA sequence: TGTGCCAGCAGCCCCGACAGTGACCAGCCCCAGCATTTT. It codes for CASSPDSDQPQHF.

The V gene is TRBV5-6, the J gene TRBJ2-7; 9 bases map to TRBD2. The V segment lost 4 bases and the J segment 3 bases; nucleotides outside the gene matches: 8. The CDR3 loop spans 15 amino acids. Germline CDR1 and CDR2: SGHDT and YYEEEE. The CDR3 DNA is TGTGCCAGCAGCCCGGGACTAGCAAGTTACTACGAGCAGTACTTC. Translating it yields CASSPGLASYYEQYF.